These T cell receptor beta chains were read from a single sample in a study of cytomegalovirus exposure and HLA in healthy donors. The data were produced by immunoSEQ multiplex PCR, yet TCRdb's version contains in-frame clones alone and is incomplete. Of more than 150,000 clones listed, 81% were seen once; the top ten hold 1% to 1.5%. The sample was PBMCs. These receptor sequences come from a man between 50 and 59 years old in good health and CMV-seropositive. Both conserved end residues are part of each CDR3. The D gene is left open where the match is weak. Some rows mark clone size as missing; the rest say once, few, many or name a class of expanded clone.

len	abundance	j_gene	d_gene	v_gene	CDR3aa	CDR3nt
12	NA	TRBJ1-2	NA	TRBV2	CATAGFDYGYTF	TGTGCCACTGCCGGGTTCGACTATGGCTACACCTTC
15	NA	TRBJ2-7	NA	TRBV6-6	CATRPQTATTYEQYF	TGTGCCACCCGCCCCCAGACAGCGACGACCTACGAGCAGTACTTC
15	NA	TRBJ2-3	NA	TRBV5-4	CASSLTMASTDTQYF	TGTGCCAGCAGCTTGACAATGGCTAGCACAGATACGCAGTATTTT
15	NA	TRBJ1-6	TRBD1	TRBV6-4	CASSALGQGGSPLHF	TGTGCCAGCAGTGCTCTCGGACAGGGAGGCTCACCCCTCCACTTT
12	few	TRBJ2-1	NA	TRBV10-3	CASGQFYNEQFF	TGTGCCAGCGGACAGTTCTACAATGAGCAGTTCTTC
12	once	TRBJ2-7	NA	TRBV2	CASTLTGIEQYF	TGTGCCAGTACCTTAACAGGGATCGAGCAGTACTTC
17	NA	TRBJ2-2	TRBD1	TRBV30	CAWSVLWGQGNTGELFF	TGTGCCTGGAGTGTACTATGGGGACAGGGGAACACCGGGGAGCTGTTTTTT
14	NA	TRBJ1-2	NA	TRBV5-4	CASSLPGAMDGYTF	TGTGCCAGCAGCTTGCCGGGAGCCATGGATGGCTACACCTTC
13	NA	TRBJ2-3	NA	TRBV30	CAWSPDSVGTQYF	TGTGCCTGGAGCCCCGACAGCGTGGGTACGCAGTATTTT
15	NA	TRBJ2-1	NA	TRBV28	CASSFPGNSYNEQFF	TGTGCCAGCAGTTTCCCAGGTAACTCCTACAATGAGCAGTTCTTC
14	NA	TRBJ1-2	TRBD1	TRBV7-8	CASSLADRVYGYTF	TGTGCCAGCAGCTTAGCTGACAGGGTCTATGGCTACACCTTC
17	NA	TRBJ2-7	TRBD2	TRBV7-2	CASSQGGGVRPSYEQYF	TGTGCCAGCAGCCAGGGCGGGGGGGTTAGACCCTCCTACGAGCAGTACTTC
13	NA	TRBJ1-4	NA	TRBV11-2	CASSFRGGSGLFF	TGTGCCAGCAGCTTTAGAGGGGGTTCCGGACTGTTTTTT